The 24 T cell receptor beta chains below come from one sample, sequenced in a study of shared clonotypes between healthy human individuals (dated by TCRdb to about 2020). The library came from the immunoSEQ multiplex PCR assay. This immuneACCESS table, as held by TCRdb, lists in-frame sequences with V and J called but not all clones. Of the missing ones, under half trace to an unresolved V gene in checked studies; the others have no known cause. Across this sample there are around 700,000 clones, with about two thirds seen only once. Approximately 1.8% of the sample belongs to the ten largest clones. Sequencing input: memory CD4+ T cells sorted from blood. The cell subset or site label for this specimen denotes: CD45RA-negative fraction. These receptors were collected from a woman aged 25 to 39 in good health.

This chain links TRBV7-9 with TRBJ2-1; TRBD2 agrees at 7 bases. The ends lost 8 bases at V and 4 bases at J; junction bases unmatched: 8. The CDR3 loop spans 14 amino acids. Germline V gene data show CDR1 as SEHNR and CDR2 as FQNEAQ (reference sequence). In DNA form, the CDR3 reads TGTGCCAGCGCCGCACTAGCGACATACAATGAGCAGTTCTTC. Encoded protein: CASAALATYNEQFF.

The chain combines TRBV5-6 with TRBJ2-1, with 11 bases aligning to TRBD2. V trimming: 6 bases; J trimming: 0 bases; junction bases outside the gene matches: 11. The CDR3 loop spans 18 amino acids. The germline gives CDR1 SGHDT, CDR2 YYEEEE. CDR3 DNA sequence: TGTGCCAGCACTTCCGGGACTAGCGGCCCTAGCTCCTACAATGAGCAGTTCTTC. Residues: CASTSGTSGPSSYNEQFF.

The chain is built from TRBV5-1 and TRBJ1-1; the match to TRBD1 covers 7 bases. Germline V gives CDR1 SGHRS, CDR2 YFSETQ. The CDR3 covers 15 residues. With V trimmed by 1 base and J by 1 base, 4 bases remained unmatched. The CDR3 sequence is CASSLQTGANTEAFF. CDR3 coding DNA: TGCGCCAGCAGCTTGCAAACAGGGGCGAACACTGAAGCTTTCTTT. Looking up the rest from reference TRBV5-1 and TRBJ1-1 gives the full variable domain: KAGVTQTPRYLIKTRGQQVTLSCSPISGHRSVSWYQQTPGQGLQFLFEYFSETQRNKGNFPGRFSGRQFSNSRSEMNVSTLELGDSALYLCASSLQTGANTEAFFGQGTRLTVV.

This clone appeared a few times. This chain joins TRBV11-3 and TRBJ2-7, with 8 nucleotides matching TRBD1. Germline V gene data show CDR1 as SGHNT and CDR2 as YENEEA. The ends lost 1 base at V and 1 base at J; junction bases unmatched: 6. The CDR3 runs to 16 residues. CDR3: CASSLGPGGGSYEQYF. The CDR3 region has the DNA TGTGCCAGCAGCTTAGGGCCAGGGGGCGGATCCTACGAGCAGTACTTC.

The rearrangement joins TRBV28 to TRBJ2-7; D not certain. V lost 3 bases and J lost 2, with 11 bases in between. Germline values: CDR1 MDHEN, CDR2 SYDVKM. The CDR3 runs to 14 residues. The CDR3 sequence is CASSFGSPPYEQYF. In DNA, the CDR3 is TGTGCCAGCAGTTTTGGGTCTCCTCCCTACGAGCAGTACTTC.

The V gene is TRBV6-1, the J gene TRBJ2-7, with a weak D call TRBD1 (5 bases). Deletions cut 4 bases from V and 7 bases from J, with 20 bases between. This CDR3 is 15 amino acids long. Germline CDR1 and CDR2: MNHNS and SASEGT. CDR3 nucleotides: TGTGCCAGCAGTGGGCTCCGACAGATAGAAAAAGAGCAGTACTTC. It codes for CASSGLRQIEKEQYF.

This clone was seen just once. The genes are TRBV28 and TRBJ1-1, with a possible D match to TRBD1 (5 bases). The CDR3 is made up of 15 amino acids. The V gene lost 6 bases and the J gene lost 1 base, with 15 bases spanning the gap. Germline CDR1 MDHEN, CDR2 SYDVKM. CDR3 nucleotide sequence: TGTGCCAGCAGCCGATCCAGGGTTGCGAACACTGAAGCTTTCTTT. It specifies CASSRSRVANTEAFF.

The chain recombines TRBV7-6 with TRBJ2-5; possible D gene TRBD2, 6 bases. The CDR3 sequence is 14 residues long. Germline V gives CDR1 SGHVS, CDR2 FNYEAQ. Trimming left V 1 base short and J 2 bases short, with 8 bases between. The CDR3 region has the DNA TGTGCCAGCAGCTTAGGGGAGGTACAAGAGACCCAGTACTTC. It specifies CASSLGEVQETQYF.

The chain carries TRBV19 and TRBJ1-2; tentative D call: TRBD1 (6 bases). The CDR3 extends over 16 amino acids. Looked up from germline, CDR1 is LNHDA and CDR2 is SQIVND (reference sequence). V gave up 9 bases and J gave up 8 bases, with 28 bases separating them. CDR3 loop: CASNNPGTRGDWGYTF. The CDR3 nucleotides are TGTGCCAGCAATAATCCGGGGACCAGGGGTGATTGGGGCTACACCTTC.

This sequence joins TRBV4-2 and TRBJ2-3; D unresolved. The CDR3 loop spans 13 amino acids. Germline CDR1 LGHNA, CDR2 YNFKEQ. Trimming stripped 4 bases from V and 2 bases from J, with 7 bases between. CDR3 nucleotides: TGTGCCAGCAGCCCCCTCCTCACAGATACGCAGTATTTT. Its protein product is CASSPLLTDTQYF.

Concerning this clone itself: The sample carries other DNA sequences with the same CDR3. The chain carries TRBV5-1 and TRBJ1-3; D is unresolved. Germline CDR1 and CDR2: SGHRS and YFSETQ. This CDR3 is built from 14 residues. V shed 2 bases and J shed 1 base, with 7 bases lying between them. The CDR3 sequence is CASSFGTSGNTIYF. CDR3 coding DNA: TGCGCCAGCAGCTTCGGCACGTCTGGAAACACCATATATTTT. Looking up the rest from reference TRBV5-1 and TRBJ1-3 gives the full variable domain: KAGVTQTPRYLIKTRGQQVTLSCSPISGHRSVSWYQQTPGQGLQFLFEYFSETQRNKGNFPGRFSGRQFSNSRSEMNVSTLELGDSALYLCASSFGTSGNTIYFGEGSWLTVV.

This chain joins TRBV30 and TRBJ2-5; D gene unclear. This CDR3 is built from 14 residues. Germline V gene data show CDR1 as GTSNPN and CDR2 as SVGIG (reference sequence). Trimming took off 1 base at V and 5 bases at J, with 14 bases between the two ends. The CDR3 protein is CAWSGVLFLETQYF. The CDR3 coding sequence is TGTGCCTGGAGTGGGGTCCTTTTCTTGGAGACCCAGTACTTC.

The chain links TRBV4-1 to TRBJ2-7, with D perhaps matching TRBD2 (6 bases). This CDR3 region has 15 residues. V was clipped by 2 bases and J by 4 bases, with 15 bases between them. Germline V lookup: CDR1 MGHRA, CDR2 YSYEKL. The CDR3 DNA sequence: TGCGCCAGCAGCCAACCCGTTCGGGGAGGTTACGAGCAGTACTTC. Its translation: CASSQPVRGGYEQYF.

V is TRBV5-4 and J is TRBJ1-2; D may be TRBD1 (6 bases). CDR3 size: 14 residues. V dropped 4 bases and J dropped 10 bases, with 20 bases sitting between them. CDR1 SGHNT and CDR2 YYREEE come from the germline V gene (reference sequence). The chain's CDR3 is CASSTDSQLFAYTF. The CDR3 DNA follows: TGTGCCAGCAGCACGGACAGCCAACTTTTCGCCTACACCTTC.

This chain uses TRBV6-6 with TRBJ2-3; 9 bases are shared with TRBD2. J was trimmed by 5 bases and V by 8 bases; bases with no gene match: 5. The CDR3 is 13 amino acids. Germline assignment: CDR1 MNHNY and CDR2 SVGAGI (reference sequence). The CDR3 reads CASGAGGVDTQYF. CDR3 nucleotide sequence: TGTGCCAGCGGTGCGGGAGGGGTAGATACGCAGTATTTT.

V gene TRBV29-1 combines with J gene TRBJ2-7, with TRBD2 matching over 9 bases. There are 14 residues in the CDR3. Losses at the gene ends were 4 bases for V and 5 bases for J; bases not matched to a gene: 9. The germline gives CDR1 SQVTM, CDR2 ANQGSEA. In nucleotides, the CDR3 is TGCAGCGTTGGGGCGGGAGGGCCATTCGACGAGCAGTACTTC. Translating gives CSVGAGGPFDEQYF.

CDR3 in DNA: TGTGCCAGCATCCCGGGGGGAGTCTACAATGAGCAGTTCTTC. Translation: CASIPGGVYNEQFF. The gene calls are TRBV6-1 and TRBJ2-1; TRBD2 matches 7 bases. Germline CDR1 is MNHNS and CDR2 is SASEGT. Losses at the gene ends were 7 bases for V and 3 bases for J; bases not matched to a gene: 6. The CDR3 covers 14 residues.

This clone was recorded many times. The chain carries TRBV5-6 and TRBJ2-4; 8 bases agree with TRBD2. J lost 0 bases, V lost 1 base, and 12 bases had no gene match. Germline CDR1 reads SGHDT; CDR2 reads YYEEEE. The CDR3 runs to 19 residues. The CDR3 DNA reads as TGTGCCAGCAGCTTGACGCGGGAGGCCACATTACTAGCCAAAAACATTCAGTACTTC. Amino acid sequence: CASSLTREATLLAKNIQYF.

The rearrangement uses TRBV5-1 and TRBJ2-4; the match to TRBD1 covers 11 bases. Per the germline V gene, CDR1 is SGHRS and CDR2 is YFSETQ. V trimming: 3 bases; J trimming: 6 bases; junction bases outside the gene matches: 2. This CDR3 is built from 14 residues. The CDR3 reads CASSYGTGGNIQYF. The CDR3 nucleotides are TGCGCCAGCAGCTACGGGACAGGGGGAAACATTCAGTACTTC. Full variable domain (remainder filled in from reference TRBV5-1 and TRBJ2-4): KAGVTQTPRYLIKTRGQQVTLSCSPISGHRSVSWYQQTPGQGLQFLFEYFSETQRNKGNFPGRFSGRQFSNSRSEMNVSTLELGDSALYLCASSYGTGGNIQYFGAGTRLSVL.

The chain employs TRBV7-9 and TRBJ1-1; D uncertain. Germline assignment: CDR1 SEHNR and CDR2 FQNEAQ (reference sequence). The CDR3 totals 16 residues. The germline V and J ends were trimmed by 1 base and 0 bases, with 12 bases remaining between them. This chain's CDR3 is CASSLDELGMNTEAFF. CDR3 in DNA: TGTGCCAGCAGCTTAGACGAACTGGGAATGAACACTGAAGCTTTCTTT.

The chain couples TRBV27 to TRBJ2-7; TRBD1 might be the D (6 bases). Trimming shortened V by 5 bases and J by 3 bases, and 26 bases separated the two germline ends. Germline CDR1 MNHEY, CDR2 SMNVEV (reference sequence). There are 18 residues in the CDR3. CDR3 DNA: TGTGCCAGCAGTCACAAAAATGGACAGACAAGGCGAGGCTACGAGCAGTACTTC. Protein product: CASSHKNGQTRRGYEQYF.

The gene calls are TRBV5-1 and TRBJ2-2; D is perhaps TRBD1 or TRBD2 (6 bases each). The CDR3 runs 15 residues. Trimming removed 4 bases from V and 7 bases from J, with 17 bases in between. Germline V gene sequence: CDR1 SGHRS, CDR2 YFSETQ. CDR3 DNA: TGCGCCAGCAGCGCCCTCGGGGGCACGGGCGGGGAGCTGTTTTTT. Translation: CASSALGGTGGELFF.

This clone was seen a few times. This rearrangement joins TRBV28 to TRBJ1-5; 9 bases align to TRBD1. The CDR3 spans 16 residues. V lost 4 bases and J lost 4; bases outside the gene matches: 8. The germline gives CDR1 MDHEN, CDR2 SYDVKM. CDR3 sequence (DNA): TGTGCCAGCAGTTCCTTTACAGGGGGCCTTAATCAGCCCCAGCATTTT. Translation gives CASSSFTGGLNQPQHF.

This clone was seen a few times. The sample has other DNA sequences that encode this CDR3 too. The genes are TRBV7-8 and TRBJ2-2, with 8 bases lining up with TRBD1. Unmatched junction bases numbered 3, after V lost 4 bases and J lost 5 bases. The CDR3 extends over 14 amino acids. Germline V lookup: CDR1 SGHVS, CDR2 FQNEAQ. The CDR3 DNA reads as TGTGCCAGCAGCTCTCAGGGGGCAACCGGGGAGCTGTTTTTT. This gives the protein CASSSQGATGELFF.